The rows below give T cell receptor beta chains drawn from one sample of a study of blood T cells in healthy people across ages. A single record per CDR3 protein comes from TCRdb applying MiXCR to the 5' RACE reads. The sample consists of 1.8 million or so distinct CDR3 sequences, 39% of them appearing once. The material sequenced was blood. Receptors originate from a human donor in good health. Each CDR3 is given with its conserved first and last residue. D genes are given only for firm matches. Part of the rows lack a size; the others show once, few, many or a class for expanded clones.

D | size | J | V | DNA | CDR3
TRBD1 | many | TRBJ2-6 | TRBV12-3/TRBV12-4 | TGTGCCAGCAGTTCGACAGGGGGCGCATCTGGGGCCAACGTCCTGACTTTC | CASSSTGGASGANVLTF
NA | NA | TRBJ2-6 | TRBV28 | TGTGCCAGCAGTTACCCACAGCGAGGGTTGGTCGTCGACGTCCTGACTTTC | CASSYPQRGLVVDVLTF
NA | NA | TRBJ1-1 | TRBV4-3 | TGCGCCAGCAGCCAAGATCGGAAAGCCAACACTGAAGCTTTCTTT | CASSQDRKANTEAFF
TRBD1 | few | TRBJ2-5 | TRBV7-9 | TGTGCCAGCAGCCCGCCGCCGGGGACAGGGGGCGAGACCCGGTACTTC | CASSPPPGTGGETRYF
NA | NA | TRBJ1-1 | TRBV20-1 | TGTAGTGCTAGTACAGGGCTGGTTACGAACACTGAAGCTTTCTTT | CSASTGLVTNTEAFF
NA | NA | TRBJ1-6 | TRBV20-1 | TGCAGTGCTAGCGGGGGTATTAATTCACCCCTCCACTTT | CSASGGINSPLHF
TRBD2 | NA | TRBJ2-3 | TRBV7-2 | TGTGCCAGCAGCTTATGGCGGGGGGTCACAGATACGCAGTATTTT | CASSLWRGVTDTQYF
NA | NA | TRBJ1-1 | TRBV3-1 | TGTGCCAGCAGCCAGGCCGGGTGGGACACTGAAGCTTTCTTT | CASSQAGWDTEAFF
NA | few | TRBJ2-3 | TRBV3-1 | TGTGCCAGCAGCCAAGATCGAGCCGGGGGAGATACGCAGTATTTT | CASSQDRAGGDTQYF
TRBD2 | few | TRBJ2-7 | TRBV19 | TGTGCCAGTAGTAAACTAGCGGGGGATACCTCCTATGAGCAGTACTTC | CASSKLAGDTSYEQYF
TRBD1 | NA | TRBJ2-7 | TRBV28 | TGTGCCAGACCCGGGGGACAGGCCTACGAGCAGTACTTC | CARPGGQAYEQYF
NA | NA | TRBJ2-1 | TRBV7-9 | TGTGCCAGCAGCTTAGGTATAGAAAATGAGCAGTTCTTC | CASSLGIENEQFF
TRBD2 | NA | TRBJ2-7 | TRBV7-9 | TGTGCCAGCAGCCGGCCGACGGGGGGTAGCGGCTGCGAGCAGTACTTC | CASSRPTGGSGCEQYF
NA | NA | TRBJ1-2 | TRBV7-9 | TGTGCCAGCAGCGCTGAAAACGGGTACTATGGCTACACCTTC | CASSAENGYYGYTF
NA | NA | TRBJ1-1 | TRBV18 | TGTGCCAGCTCACCAGTAGGCAGGCGGAACACTGAAGCTTTCTTT | CASSPVGRRNTEAFF
NA | NA | TRBJ1-6 | TRBV4-1 | TGCGCCAGCAGCCAAGTTGCAGGGGTGGATTCACCCCCCCACTTT | CASSQVAGVDSPPHF
NA | NA | TRBJ2-3 | TRBV5-6 | TGTGCCAGTAACCTCCGGTCCTTTCAGGGTTCGCAGTATTTT | CASNLRSFQGSQYF
NA | NA | TRBJ2-7 | TRBV9 | TGTGCCAGCAGCTTGACAGGTTCGCCTCCTGACGAGCAGTACTTC | CASSLTGSPPDEQYF
TRBD1 | NA | TRBJ2-7 | TRBV30 | TGTGCCTGGGGGACAGGTCCCTACGAGCAGTACTTC | CAWGTGPYEQYF
NA | NA | TRBJ2-1 | TRBV2 | TGTGCCAGCGAGACCACAAAAGGGGCCCTAATGGATGAGCAGTTCTTC | CASETTKGALMDEQFF
TRBD2 | NA | TRBJ2-3 | TRBV20-1 | TGCAGTGCTAGAGGGACTAGCGGGGGCCTTCCGAGGAGCACAGATACGCAGTATTTT | CSARGTSGGLPRSTDTQYF
NA | NA | TRBJ1-2 | TRBV7-2 | TGTGCCAGCAGCTTAGAAGGAGTTTCTAACTATGGCTACACCTTC | CASSLEGVSNYGYTF
TRBD1 | NA | TRBJ1-1 | TRBV7-2 | TGTGCCAGCAGCTTACTGACAGGGGAGAACACTGAAGCTTTCTTT | CASSLLTGENTEAFF
NA | NA | TRBJ1-1 | TRBV4-3 | TGCGCCAGCAGCCAAGTAAAGGGGCCCCACACTGAAGCTTTCTTT | CASSQVKGPHTEAFF
NA | NA | TRBJ2-5 | TRBV20-1 | TGCAGTGCTAGATCTACTAGTTGGGAGACCCAGTACTTC | CSARSTSWETQYF
NA | NA | TRBJ2-1 | TRBV6-2/TRBV6-3 | TGTGCCAGCAGTTACCCGGACTCGACGTCGTTCTTC | CASSYPDSTSFF
NA | NA | TRBJ2-5 | TRBV19 | TGTGCCAGTAGTAACCCGGGCGAGACCCAGTACTTC | CASSNPGETQYF
TRBD2 | many | TRBJ2-5 | TRBV4-1 | TGCGCCAGCAGCCAAGATCAGTCGGCGTCTAGCGGGGACCAAGAGACCCAGTACTTC | CASSQDQSASSGDQETQYF
NA | few | TRBJ1-5 | TRBV24-1 | TGTGCCACCAGTGAACTGGACAATCAGCCCCAGCATTTT | CATSELDNQPQHF
NA | NA | TRBJ1-1 | TRBV5-1 | TGCGCCAGCAGCCTCTATATTGGGGTCACTGAAGCTTTCTTT | CASSLYIGVTEAFF
NA | few | TRBJ2-1 | TRBV2 | TGTGCCAGCAGTGAAGACCGCGGACCCACGGCCTACAATGAGCAGTTCTTC | CASSEDRGPTAYNEQFF
NA | NA | TRBJ2-6 | TRBV29-1 | TGCAGCGTTGGGAGGTCTGGGACCAACGTCCTGACTTTC | CSVGRSGTNVLTF
NA | NA | TRBJ1-2 | TRBV20-1 | TGCAGTGCCGTGGAGGAGGCTCCATATGGGGGCTACACCTTC | CSAVEEAPYGGYTF
NA | NA | TRBJ2-1 | TRBV7-6 | TGTGCCAGCAGCCATACAGGGCCCTCCCACAATGAGCAGTTCTTC | CASSHTGPSHNEQFF
NA | NA | TRBJ2-1 | TRBV5-6 | TGTGCCAGCAGCTTGCTGGGGGCTAGCTCCTACAATGAGCAGTTCTTC | CASSLLGASSYNEQFF
TRBD1 | NA | TRBJ1-2 | TRBV12-3/TRBV12-4 | TGTGCCAGCAGTCCCCAGACAGGGCTAAACTATGGCTACACCTTC | CASSPQTGLNYGYTF
TRBD1 | NA | TRBJ2-4 | TRBV27 | TGTGCCAGCAGGCGACAGGGGGCGGCTCACATTCAGTACTTC | CASRRQGAAHIQYF
TRBD2 | NA | TRBJ2-5 | TRBV7-2 | TGTGCCAGCAGCTTAGCGGGGGCTAGCGGGTTAACCCAGTACTTC | CASSLAGASGLTQYF
NA | NA | TRBJ2-3 | TRBV20-1 | TGCAGTGCTTCCGGGGGTGGCCCTTTTAGCACAGATACGCAGTATTTT | CSASGGGPFSTDTQYF
NA | few | TRBJ2-5 | TRBV20-1 | TGCAGTGCTAGAGATCACGGGATCTTACGGGGGGAGACCCAGTACTTC | CSARDHGILRGETQYF
NA | NA | TRBJ2-1 | TRBV7-9 | TGTGCCAGCAGCTCCCCTACAGGGTTCGGTGAGCAGTTCTTC | CASSSPTGFGEQFF
NA | NA | TRBJ1-2 | TRBV11-3 | TGTGCCAGCAGCTTATGGGGGGAAAGGGGCTACACCTTC | CASSLWGERGYTF
NA | few | TRBJ1-5 | TRBV6-1 | TGTGCCAGCAGTAAAGGGAATCAGCCCCAGCATTTT | CASSKGNQPQHF
NA | NA | TRBJ1-2 | TRBV4-1 | TGCGCCAGCAGCCAAGAGGAAGGGCTCTTCTATGGCTACACCTTC | CASSQEEGLFYGYTF
TRBD1 | NA | TRBJ1-1 | TRBV13 | TGTGCCAGCAGCACCAGGGACAGTCCGGATGGCACTGAAGCTTTCTTT | CASSTRDSPDGTEAFF
TRBD2 | NA | TRBJ2-5 | TRBV7-9 | TGTGCCAGCAGCAGTAGCTTTGGCAGGGCGGGAGAGACCCTGTACTTC | CASSSSFGRAGETLYF
TRBD2 | few | TRBJ2-1 | TRBV6-5 | TGTGCTTCCAAGGCTAGCGGGGGGGCCGTTTCAAATGAGCAGTTCTTC | CASKASGGAVSNEQFF
NA | NA | TRBJ2-3 | TRBV7-3 | TGTGCCAGCAGCTTAACGGGAGTTCCCACAGATACGCAGTATTTT | CASSLTGVPTDTQYF
TRBD1 | few | TRBJ2-5 | TRBV9 | TGTGCCAGCAGCGCGAGCCCGGGACAGGGGGGAGAGACCCAGTACTTC | CASSASPGQGGETQYF